This T cell receptor (beta chain) was found in a study of identical twins. This clonotype was observed a few times. CDR1 is SGDLS, CDR2 YYNGEE, per germline. The V end lost 0 bases, the J end lost 6 bases, and 15 bases lay between the germline ends. The CDR3 totals 16 residues. TCRdb fed the 5' RACE reads into MiXCR, producing one record per CDR3 protein. The data hold around 1.7 million distinct CDR3 sequences, with 25% to 35% observed a single time. V gene TRBV9 combines with J gene TRBJ2-2; no definite D call. The sample taken for sequencing was cord blood. This TCR came from a newborn girl in good health. CDR3 DNA sequence: TGTGCCAGCAGCGTAGAAGTAGGAATGGTGGCCGGGGAGCTGTTTTTT. It encodes CASSVEVGMVAGELFF.